Below are 8 T cell receptor beta chains sequenced from a single sample in a study of shared clonotypes between healthy human individuals. This table comes from immunoSEQ multiplex PCR, and its TCRdb copy is limited to in-frame clones, with some not included. The sample has approximately 500,000 clones, over 75% seen once. Sequencing was carried out using PBMCs. Receptors were obtained from a woman in her forties in good health. Some clones in this sample may be carry-over from other donors' samples.

CDR3 protein: CASSQDLGGRAREQYF. CDR3 sequence (DNA): TGCGCCAGCAGCCAAGATCTGGGCGGGAGGGCGCGGGAGCAGTACTTC. J is TRBJ2-7 and V is TRBV4-3; 9 bases are a match to TRBD2. Germline lookup yields CDR1 LGHNA and CDR2 YSLEER. After removal of 0 bases from V and 7 bases from J, the junction contained 10 bases not matched to a gene. This CDR3 region has 16 residues.

V and J are TRBV18 and TRBJ2-5; 8 nucleotides align to TRBD2. Unmatched junction bases numbered 3, after V lost 3 bases and J lost 3 bases. This CDR3 spans 14 amino acids. CDR1 is KGHSH and CDR2 is LQKENI in the germline V gene. CDR3 sequence (DNA): TGTGCCAGCTCACCCACTAGCGGCGAAGAGACCCAGTACTTC. This sequence encodes CASSPTSGEETQYF. Together with reference TRBV18 and TRBJ2-5, the CDR3 gives the full variable domain: NAGVMQNPRHLVRRRGQEARLRCSPMKGHSHVYWYRQLPEEGLKFMVYLQKENIIDESGMPKERFSAEFPKEGPSILRIQQVVRGDSAAYFCASSPTSGEETQYFGPGTRLLVL.

The chain has TRBV27 and TRBJ1-1; 7 bases map to TRBD1. CDR1 and CDR2 (germline): MNHEY, SMNVEV (reference sequence). The CDR3 runs to 15 residues. The ends lost 1 base at V and 6 bases at J; junction bases unmatched: 8. CDR3 region: CASSLWGTEDPEAFF. In nucleotides, the CDR3 is TGTGCCAGCAGTTTATGGGGGACAGAGGACCCTGAAGCTTTCTTT.

The chain recombines TRBV18 with TRBJ2-2; TRBD2 matches 11 bases. V was pared by 4 bases and J by 0 bases, with 10 bases of the junction left unmatched. Per the germline V gene, CDR1 is KGHSH and CDR2 is LQKENI. This CDR3 is 19 amino acids long. CDR3 residues: CASSLIGLAGNANTGELFF. CDR3 nucleotide sequence: TGTGCCAGCTCACTTATCGGACTAGCGGGTAACGCGAACACCGGGGAGCTGTTTTTT.

V is TRBV14 and J is TRBJ2-7; 8 nucleotides agree with TRBD2. Germline V gives CDR1 SGHDN, CDR2 FVKESK. The V segment lost 1 base and the J segment 2 bases; nucleotides outside the gene matches: 13. CDR3 size: 18 residues. The CDR3 reads CASSQVRGGRLATYEQYF. The CDR3 DNA sequence: TGTGCCAGCAGCCAAGTTAGAGGGGGGCGACTAGCGACCTACGAGCAGTACTTC.

As regards this clone: In the same sample, other DNA sequences code for this CDR3. V is TRBV15 and J is TRBJ2-7; D possibly corresponds to TRBD1 (5 bases). CDR3 length: 13 amino acids. V was clipped by 0 bases and J by 3 bases, with 6 bases between them. Germline V CDR1 and CDR2: LNHNV, YYDKDF (reference sequence). CDR3 DNA: TGTGCCACCAGCAGAGATCAGGGCTACGAGCAGTACTTC. Translation: CATSRDQGYEQYF.

This chain connects TRBV19 to TRBJ2-3; a possible D gene is TRBD1 (5 bases). The CDR3 is 15 amino acids. Trimming cost V 5 bases and J 6 bases, with 18 bases left between them. Germline V CDR1 and CDR2: LNHDA, SQIVND (reference sequence). The CDR3 loop reads CASSQPGISRDTQYF. The CDR3 DNA follows: TGTGCCAGTAGTCAACCAGGGATTTCCAGGGATACGCAGTATTTT. Looking up the rest from reference TRBV19 and TRBJ2-3 gives the full variable domain: DGGITQSPKYLFRKEGQNVTLSCEQNLNHDAMYWYRQDPGQGLRLIYYSQIVNDFQKGDIAEGYSVSREKKESFPLTVTSAQKNPTAFYLCASSQPGISRDTQYFGPGTRLTVL.

The CDR3 DNA is TGTGCCAGCAGCCAAGGGGCAGCGGGTGGTCGGTTCTTC. Translated: CASSQGAAGGRFF. This chain joins TRBV4-2 and TRBJ2-1; perhaps TRBD2 as D (6 bases). The CDR3 has 13 amino acids. The germline V gene has CDR1 LGHNA and CDR2 YNFKEQ. The germline V and J ends were trimmed by 1 base and 15 bases, with 16 bases remaining between them.